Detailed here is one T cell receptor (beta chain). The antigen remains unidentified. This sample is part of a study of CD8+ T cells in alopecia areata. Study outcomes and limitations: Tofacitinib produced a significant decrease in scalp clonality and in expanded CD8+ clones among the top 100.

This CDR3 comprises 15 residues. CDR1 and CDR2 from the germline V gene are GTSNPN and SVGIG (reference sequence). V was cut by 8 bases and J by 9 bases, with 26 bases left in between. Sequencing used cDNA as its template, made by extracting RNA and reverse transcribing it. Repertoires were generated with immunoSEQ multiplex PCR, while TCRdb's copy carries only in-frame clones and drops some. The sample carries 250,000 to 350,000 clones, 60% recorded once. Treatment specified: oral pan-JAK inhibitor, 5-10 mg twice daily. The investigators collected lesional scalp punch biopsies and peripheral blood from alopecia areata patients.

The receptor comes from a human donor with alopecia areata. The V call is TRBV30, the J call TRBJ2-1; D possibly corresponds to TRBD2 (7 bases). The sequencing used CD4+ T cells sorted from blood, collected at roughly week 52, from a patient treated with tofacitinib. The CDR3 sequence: CASKDRGAQNTEQFF. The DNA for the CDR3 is TGTGCCAGTAAAGACCGGGGGGCCCAAAACACTGAGCAGTTCTTC.